The 21 T cell receptor beta chains below come from one sample, sequenced in a study of blood T cell repertoires in COVID-19. Sequencing was performed with immunoSEQ multiplex PCR; in TCRdb, only in-frame clones are kept and a portion is missing. The table records 210,000 or so clones, more than 70% of them present only once. Specimen: peripheral blood. These receptors were collected from a man aged 50-59 years with active or convalescent COVID-19.

This clone has more than one count but fewer than ten. The rearrangement links TRBV6-5 to TRBJ2-1; 10 bases match TRBD2. The CDR3 totals 14 residues. V was clipped by 6 bases and J by 4 bases; unmatched bases: 3. The germline V gene encodes CDR1 MNHEY and CDR2 SVGAGI. The CDR3 coding sequence is TGTGCCAGCAGGGAGCGGGGGGGTTACAATGAGCAGTTCTTC. It translates to CASRERGGYNEQFF.

V and J are TRBV7-9 and TRBJ1-4, with a tentative D call TRBD1 (6 bases). CDR1 SEHNR and CDR2 FQNEAQ come from the germline V gene (reference sequence). V was pared by 4 bases and J by 7 bases, with 16 bases between. The CDR3 is 15 residues long. CDR3 sequence reads: CASSWYREDFEKLFF. CDR3 coding DNA: TGTGCCAGCAGCTGGTACAGGGAAGATTTTGAAAAACTGTTTTTT. Combining the CDR3 with reference TRBV7-9 and TRBJ1-4 gives the whole variable domain DTGVSQNPRHKITKRGQNVTFRCDPISEHNRLYWYRQTLGQGPEFLTYFQNEAQLEKSRLLSDRFSAERPKGSFSTLEIQRTEQGDSAMYLCASSWYREDFEKLFFGSGTQLSVL.

The rearrangement links TRBV9 to TRBJ1-1; TRBD1 is a possible D gene (5 bases). This CDR3 region has 15 residues. Germline V gene lookup returns CDR1 SGDLS and CDR2 YYNGEE. V was trimmed by 1 base and J by 5 bases, leaving 15 bases between them. CDR3 loop: CASSVMGGTQTEAFF. In nucleotides, the CDR3 is TGTGCCAGCAGCGTAATGGGGGGGACCCAGACTGAAGCTTTCTTT.

J is TRBJ2-7 and V is TRBV18; 11 bases map to TRBD1. The CDR3 contains 15 residues. V shed 2 bases and J 5 bases; nucleotides not matched to a gene: 5. CDR1 KGHSH and CDR2 LQKENI come from the germline V gene. The CDR3 here is CASSPFQGQGDEQYF. Written as DNA, the CDR3 is TGTGCCAGCTCACCATTTCAGGGACAGGGGGACGAGCAGTACTTC.

This rearrangement joins TRBV5-1 to TRBJ2-7, with TRBD2 matching 13 bases. Germline V gene data show CDR1 as SGHRS and CDR2 as YFSETQ. V lost 4 bases to trimming and J lost 5 bases; unmatched junction nucleotides: 6. The CDR3 extends over 15 amino acids. CDR3 in amino acids: CASSQGLAGSNEQYF. CDR3 nucleotide sequence: TGCGCCAGCAGCCAGGGACTAGCGGGAAGCAACGAGCAGTACTTC.

This clone was counted a single time. The rearrangement links TRBV7-3 to TRBJ2-7; 9 nucleotides align to TRBD2. Trimming at V came to 5 bases and at J to 5 bases, leaving 7 bases not matched to a gene. CDR1 is SGHTA and CDR2 is FQGTGA in the germline V gene. There are 14 residues in the CDR3. The CDR3, as DNA: TGTGCCAGCAGCCCCACGGGACTAGCTCACGAGCAGTACTTC. Its protein is CASSPTGLAHEQYF. Full variable domain (outside the CDR3, taken from reference TRBV7-3 and TRBJ2-7): GAGVSQTPSNKVTEKGKYVELRCDPISGHTALYWYRQSLGQGPEFLIYFQGTGAADDSGLPNDRFFAVRPEGSVSTLKIQRTERGDSAVYLCASSPTGLAHEQYFGPGTRLTVT.

This clone showed up just a few times. CDR3: CASSSGRGSYGYTF. The DNA for the CDR3 is TGTGCCAGCAGCTCGGGGAGGGGGAGTTATGGCTACACCTTC. V usage is TRBV6-6 and J usage is TRBJ1-2, with a possible D match to TRBD1 (6 bases). The CDR3 length is 14 residues. CDR1 and CDR2 from the germline V gene are MNHNY and SVGAGI (reference sequence). V lost 6 bases and J lost 5, with 16 bases in between.

The V gene is TRBV4-2, the J gene TRBJ2-1; TRBD2 agrees at 15 bases. From germline, CDR1 is LGHNA and CDR2 YNFKEQ. This CDR3 has 19 residues. Germline trimming cut 0 bases from V and 0 bases from J; bases unmatched to any gene: 3. CDR3 sequence: CASSQEGLAGGSSYNEQFF. The CDR3 bases are TGTGCCAGCAGCCAAGAGGGACTAGCGGGAGGTAGCTCCTACAATGAGCAGTTCTTC.

The chain carries TRBV7-9 and TRBJ1-4; D remains unclear. V shed 3 bases and J shed 8 bases, with 16 bases lying between them. This CDR3 is 15 amino acids long. Germline CDR1 SEHNR, CDR2 FQNEAQ (reference sequence). This CDR3 is CASSFSGPPREKLFF. The CDR3 DNA follows: TGTGCCAGCAGCTTTTCTGGCCCGCCTAGGGAAAAACTGTTTTTT.

This chain connects TRBV4-3 to TRBJ1-4; a weak D match, TRBD1 (6 bases). This CDR3 region has 15 residues. The V gene lost 5 bases and the J gene lost 2 bases, with 12 bases spanning the gap. The V gene's germline CDR1 is LGHNA and CDR2 YSLEER. CDR3 loop: CASSKRGGTNEKLFF. The CDR3 bases are TGCGCCAGCAGCAAAAGGGGGGGGACTAATGAAAAACTGTTTTTT.

The rearrangement joins TRBV2 to TRBJ2-7; 9 bases agree with TRBD2. V lost 6 bases and J lost 3; bases outside the gene matches: 9. From germline, CDR1 is SNHLY and CDR2 FYNNEI. The CDR3 is 15 residues long. CDR3 nucleotide sequence: TGTGCCAGCAGGCAACAGGGACTAGCAAACTACGAGCAGTACTTC. Amino acid sequence: CASRQQGLANYEQYF.

The chain couples TRBV7-2 to TRBJ2-3; 10 nucleotides line up with TRBD1. V shed 5 bases and J 7 bases; nucleotides not matched to a gene: 12. Germline CDR1 is SGHTA and CDR2 is FQGNSA. The length of the CDR3 is 16 residues. The CDR3 region is CASSPVGTGARNTQYF. In nucleotides, the CDR3 is TGTGCCAGCAGCCCGGTGGGGACAGGGGCTCGGAATACGCAGTATTTT.

The chain couples TRBV19 to TRBJ1-2; TRBD1 is a possible D gene (6 bases). Per germline, CDR1 LNHDA and CDR2 SQIVND (reference sequence). V was pared by 7 bases and J by 5 bases, with 23 bases between. This CDR3 comprises 16 residues. The CDR3 nucleotides are TGTGCCAGTACCCCAATACTACAGGGTTATCGGTATGGCTACACCTTC. Translation: CASTPILQGYRYGYTF.

The chain joins TRBV5-1 to TRBJ1-1, with TRBD1 matching 10 bases. The ends lost 4 bases at V and 0 bases at J; junction bases unmatched: 12. The germline V gene has CDR1 SGHRS and CDR2 YFSETQ. The CDR3 runs to 18 residues. The CDR3 loop reads CASSPGTGANKLNTEAFF. The CDR3 bases are TGCGCCAGCAGCCCGGGGACAGGGGCGAATAAATTGAACACTGAAGCTTTCTTT.

CDR3 amino acids: CASSIPGLYEQYF. The DNA for the CDR3 is TGTGCCAGTAGTATCCCGGGACTTTACGAGCAGTACTTC. J is TRBJ2-7 and V is TRBV19; a possible D gene is TRBD2 (6 bases). Trimming pared 3 bases from V and 4 bases from J, leaving 10 bases between. The CDR3 has 13 residues. Germline CDR1 is LNHDA and CDR2 is SQIVND (reference sequence).

This chain links TRBV30 with TRBJ1-1, with TRBD1 as a possible D gene (6 bases). Trimming took 3 bases from V and 1 from J, leaving 9 bases between them. The CDR3 runs to 13 residues. Germline V gene sequence: CDR1 GTSNPN, CDR2 SVGIG (reference sequence). The CDR3 DNA follows: TGTGCCTGGAGCACGGACAGGAACACTGAAGCTTTCTTT. This gives the protein CAWSTDRNTEAFF.

This clone has just a few counts. J is TRBJ2-1 and V is TRBV19, with 7 bases that match TRBD1. Germline CDR1 reads LNHDA; CDR2 reads SQIVND (reference sequence). The CDR3 totals 15 residues. The trim removed 5 bases at V and 0 bases at J, leaving 4 bases unmatched. CDR3 in DNA: TGTGCCAGTAGTTCCGACAGGGACTCCTACAATGAGCAGTTCTTC. This translates into CASSSDRDSYNEQFF.

The chain carries TRBV6-5 and TRBJ1-2; TRBD1 matches at 12 bases. J was trimmed by 5 bases and V by 6 bases; bases with no gene match: 4. Germline V gives CDR1 MNHEY, CDR2 SVGAGI. The CDR3 is 14 residues long. DNA of the CDR3: TGTGCCAGCAGCCTGGGACAGGGGGCTTATGGCTACACCTTC. Translating gives CASSLGQGAYGYTF.

V gene TRBV9 combines with J gene TRBJ1-4; 7 bases are a match to TRBD1. V was clipped by 4 bases and J by 6 bases; unmatched bases: 9. This CDR3 has 15 residues. Germline lookup yields CDR1 SGDLS and CDR2 YYNGEE. CDR3: CASSPRQGVDEKLFF. CDR3 in DNA: TGTGCCAGCAGCCCCCGACAGGGTGTGGATGAAAAACTGTTTTTT.

DNA of the CDR3: TGTGCCAGCAGTTGGGGACAGGGGGACTACACCTTC. It encodes CASSWGQGDYTF. The chain recombines TRBV28 with TRBJ1-2; the match to TRBD1 covers 11 bases. The CDR3 is 12 amino acids. Looked up from germline, CDR1 is MDHEN and CDR2 is SYDVKM. Losses at the gene ends were 4 bases for V and 10 bases for J; bases not matched to a gene: 2.

This clone has more than one count but fewer than ten. DNA for the CDR3: TGTGCCACCGTAACCTCGGACAGGGGGTTGATCGGTGAAGCTTTCTTT. As protein: CATVTSDRGLIGEAFF. V usage is TRBV24-1 and J usage is TRBJ1-1, with 10 bases aligning to TRBD1. From germline, CDR1 is KGHDR and CDR2 SFDVKD. This CDR3 region has 16 residues. J gave up 7 bases and V 9 bases, and 16 bases lay outside the gene matches.